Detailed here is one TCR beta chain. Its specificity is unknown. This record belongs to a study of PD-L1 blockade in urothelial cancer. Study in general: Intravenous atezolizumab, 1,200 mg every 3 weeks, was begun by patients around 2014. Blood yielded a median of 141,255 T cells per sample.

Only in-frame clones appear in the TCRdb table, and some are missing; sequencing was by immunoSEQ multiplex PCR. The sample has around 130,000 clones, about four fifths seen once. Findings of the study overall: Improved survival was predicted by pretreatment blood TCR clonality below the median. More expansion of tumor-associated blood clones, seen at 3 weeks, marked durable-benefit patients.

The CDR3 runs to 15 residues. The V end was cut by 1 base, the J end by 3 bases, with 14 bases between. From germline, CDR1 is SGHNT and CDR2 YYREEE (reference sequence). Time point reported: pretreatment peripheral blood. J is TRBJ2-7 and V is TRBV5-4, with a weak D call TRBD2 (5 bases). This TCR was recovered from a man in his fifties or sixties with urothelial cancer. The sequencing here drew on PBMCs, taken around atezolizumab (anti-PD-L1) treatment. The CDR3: CASSLRNGEIYEQYF. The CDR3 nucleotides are TGTGCCAGCAGCTTGCGAAACGGGGAGATCTACGAGCAGTACTTC.